The 11 T cell receptor beta chains in this list originate from one sample, sequenced in a study of T-cell memory formation after mild COVID-19. TCRdb fed the 5' RACE reads into MiXCR, producing one record per CDR3 protein. The sample holds about 410,000 distinct CDR3 sequences, under 20% seen once. What was sequenced was PBMCs or a T cell subset sorted from them (not recorded which). All receptors derive from a man aged 18 to 30 who had mild COVID-19 (a few samples of this study predate the infection). Cell type and time point are not known.

V and J are TRBV30 and TRBJ1-2; D not resolved. The germline V and J ends were trimmed by 2 bases and 0 bases, with 16 bases remaining between them. From germline, CDR1 is GTSNPN and CDR2 SVGIG (reference sequence). The CDR3 runs 16 residues. Here the CDR3 DNA reads TGTGCCTGGAGTCTCAATTGGCAGGCCACTAACTATGGCTACACCTTC. This codes for CAWSLNWQATNYGYTF. The full variable domain, its missing parts supplied by reference TRBV30 and TRBJ1-2, is SQTIHQWPATLVQPVGSPLSLECTVEGTSNPNLYWYRQAAGRGLQLLFYSVGIGQISSEVPQNLSASRPQDRQFILSSKKLLLSDSGFYLCAWSLNWQATNYGYTFGSGTRLTVV.

This clonotype was detected a few times. The chain employs TRBV7-2 and TRBJ1-1; 10 bases match TRBD1. V was pared by 5 bases and J by 6 bases, with 9 bases of the junction left unmatched. CDR3 length: 15 residues. Looked up from germline, CDR1 is SGHTA and CDR2 is FQGNSA. The DNA of the CDR3 is TGTGCCAGCAGCCCAACCGGGACAGGGGTCCCTGAAGCTTTCTTT. Translating gives CASSPTGTGVPEAFF.

J is TRBJ2-3 and V is TRBV7-2; D ambiguous. The germline V and J ends were trimmed by 4 bases and 6 bases, with 11 bases remaining between them. The CDR3 covers 13 residues. Germline V CDR1 and CDR2: SGHTA, FQGNSA. The CDR3 loop is CASSSNSADTQYF. The CDR3 coding sequence is TGTGCCAGCAGCTCCAACTCGGCGGATACGCAGTATTTT.

The chain is built from TRBV4-1 and TRBJ2-3; no clear D. Germline values: CDR1 MGHRA, CDR2 YSYEKL. The CDR3 spans 15 residues. V was trimmed by 0 bases and J by 4 bases, leaving 11 bases between them. CDR3 sequence: CASSQEAATADTQYF. The CDR3 nucleotides read TGCGCCAGCAGCCAAGAAGCAGCGACGGCAGATACGCAGTATTTT.

This clonotype was detected a few times. The rearrangement joins TRBV20-1 to TRBJ2-6; maybe TRBD1 (5 bases). Per the germline V gene, CDR1 is DFQATT and CDR2 is SNEGSKA (reference sequence). The V and J ends lost 5 bases and 2 bases respectively, with 10 bases between them. The CDR3 has 14 residues. As DNA, the CDR3 is TGCAGTGCTGCAGGGTCAACTGGGGCCAACGTCCTGACTTTC. It encodes CSAAGSTGANVLTF.

This clonotype was observed many times. This chain joins TRBV20-1 and TRBJ2-7, with 10 bases identical to TRBD1. The junction had 9 bases not matched to a gene; V was cut back by 6 bases and J by 7 bases. This CDR3 has 13 residues. CDR1 and CDR2 from the germline V gene are DFQATT and SNEGSKA (reference sequence). Written as DNA, the CDR3 is TGCAGTGCGACCGGACAGGGGGTCTGGGAGCAGTACTTC. Translating it yields CSATGQGVWEQYF.

V gene TRBV20-1 combines with J gene TRBJ2-3, with 7 bases matching TRBD2. Germline loops: CDR1 DFQATT, CDR2 SNEGSKA (reference sequence). There are 15 residues in the CDR3. V lost 3 bases and J lost 0; bases outside the gene matches: 6. CDR3 sequence (DNA): TGCAGTGCTAGGGCATCGCGGGGGAGCACAGATACGCAGTATTTT. Translated: CSARASRGSTDTQYF.

This clonotype was detected ten times or more. V usage is TRBV20-1 and J usage is TRBJ1-5; D ambiguous. V lost 6 bases, J lost 5 bases, and 17 bases lay in between. This CDR3 region has 14 residues. Looked up from germline, CDR1 is DFQATT and CDR2 is SNEGSKA (reference sequence). CDR3 protein: CSAVKGKADQPQHF. The CDR3 region has the DNA TGCAGTGCGGTAAAAGGGAAGGCAGATCAGCCCCAGCATTTT.

This sequence joins TRBV7-2 and TRBJ2-1; 8 bases align to TRBD2. V was pared by 5 bases and J by 4 bases, with 7 bases of the junction left unmatched. Germline V gene lookup returns CDR1 SGHTA and CDR2 FQGNSA. There are 15 residues in the CDR3. CDR3 DNA sequence: TGTGCCAGCAGCCCATGGAGCGGGGGTTACAATGAGCAGTTCTTC. This translates into CASSPWSGGYNEQFF.

This clonotype was detected many times. The chain employs TRBV7-2 and TRBJ1-1, with D perhaps matching TRBD1 (5 bases). Germline V CDR1 and CDR2: SGHTA, FQGNSA. The CDR3 is made up of 15 amino acids. Trimming removed 3 bases from V and 0 bases from J, with 11 bases in between. The CDR3 is CASSFGAAMNTEAFF. CDR3 nucleotides: TGTGCCAGCAGCTTCGGGGCAGCGATGAACACTGAAGCTTTCTTT. Together with reference TRBV7-2 and TRBJ1-1, the CDR3 gives the full variable domain: GAGVSQSPSNKVTEKGKDVELRCDPISGHTALYWYRQSLGQGLEFLIYFQGNSAPDKSGLPSDRFSAERTGGSVSTLTIQRTQQEDSAVYLCASSFGAAMNTEAFFGQGTRLTVV.

This clonotype was seen more than once but under ten times. This chain connects TRBV4-3 to TRBJ1-5, with D uncertain. Germline CDR1 and CDR2: LGHNA and YSLEER. CDR3 length: 14 amino acids. Trimming removed 4 bases from V and 6 bases from J, with 13 bases in between. The CDR3 DNA sequence: TGCGCCAGCAGCCTCAGACGGGAGTCTCAGCCCCAGCATTTT. It translates to CASSLRRESQPQHF.